This TCR beta chain is drawn from a study of T cell responses to AZD1222 COVID-19 vaccine. V shed 2 bases and J shed 1 base, with 6 bases lying between them. Per the germline V gene, CDR1 is MNHEY and CDR2 is SVGAGI. This CDR3 is 14 amino acids long. Assay: immunoSEQ multiplex PCR; the TCRdb copy retains only in-frame clones and omits some. Of roughly 90,000 clones in the sample, 90% to 95% were seen once. V is TRBV6-5 and J is TRBJ2-1; D remains ambiguous. This sequence was found in an adult in good health. Sequencing used peripheral blood, obtained on day 0 of MenACWY control vaccination. The CDR3 loop is CASSYADSYNEQFF. DNA of the CDR3: TGTGCCAGCAGTTACGCGGATTCCTACAATGAGCAGTTCTTC.